The present TCR beta chain was sequenced within a study of shared T cell receptors in the human thymus. Libraries were prepared by immunoSEQ multiplex PCR; TCRdb keeps only in-frame clonotypes and omits some of them. The sample consists of over 650,000 clones, around 87% of them appearing once. The CDR3 extends over 16 amino acids. CDR1 is SGDLS and CDR2 is YYNGEE in the germline V gene. The V and J ends lost 4 bases and 0 bases, in that order; junction bases with no gene match: 10. The same sample was also used in a study of human thymus T cells. That study reports: Corrective heart surgery yielded resections, and these provided the thymus tissue. Thymic TCR repertoires of unrelated people reportedly overlapped highly.

This sequence was found in a boy younger than two with a congenital heart defect. The chain carries TRBV9 and TRBJ2-7; 7 bases match TRBD1. The sequencing sample was made of thymocytes. CDR3 sequence reads: CASSLGQEESSYEQYF. CDR3 sequence (DNA): TGTGCCAGCAGCCTCGGACAGGAGGAAAGCTCCTACGAGCAGTACTTC.